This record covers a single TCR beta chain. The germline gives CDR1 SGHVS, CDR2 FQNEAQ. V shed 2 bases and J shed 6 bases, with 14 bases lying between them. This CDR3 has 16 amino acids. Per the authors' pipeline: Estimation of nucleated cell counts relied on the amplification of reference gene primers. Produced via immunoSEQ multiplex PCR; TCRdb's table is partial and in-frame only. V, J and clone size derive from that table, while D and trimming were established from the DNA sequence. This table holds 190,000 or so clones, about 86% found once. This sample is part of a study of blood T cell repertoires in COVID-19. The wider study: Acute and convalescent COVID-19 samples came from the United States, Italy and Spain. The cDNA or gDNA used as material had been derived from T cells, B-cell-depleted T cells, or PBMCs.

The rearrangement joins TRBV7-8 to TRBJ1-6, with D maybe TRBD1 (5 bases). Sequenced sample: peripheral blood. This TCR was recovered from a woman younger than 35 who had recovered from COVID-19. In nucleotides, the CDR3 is TGTGCCAGCAGCTTAAAGTTGGGGGGAGGTAATTCACCCCTCCACTTT. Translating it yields CASSLKLGGGNSPLHF.